These T cell receptor beta chains were read from a single sample in a study of cytomegalovirus exposure and HLA in healthy donors. TCRdb's table, derived via immunoSEQ multiplex PCR, lists solely in-frame clones and lacks some. The sample consists of about 360,000 clones, about nine tenths of them appearing once. Sequencing was performed on PBMCs. These TCRs come from a woman younger than 30 in good health and CMV-seronegative. Both conserved end residues are part of each CDR3. The D gene is left open where the match is weak. Clone size is shown for a subset of rows, as once, few, many or a class of expanded clone.

TRBV28,NA,TRBJ2-7,TRBD1,CASRGQGRESYEQYF,TGTGCCAGCAGAGGACAGGGGCGGGAGTCCTACGAGCAGTACTTC
TRBV5-1,NA,TRBJ2-7,NA,CASSVFPGSSYEQYF,TGCGCCAGCAGTGTTTTTCCGGGGAGCTCCTACGAGCAGTACTTC
TRBV2,few,TRBJ1-5,NA,CASRARDLGDQPQHF,TGTGCCAGCAGGGCGCGGGACCTAGGGGATCAGCCCCAGCATTTT
TRBV5-4,NA,TRBJ1-2,NA,CASSSQGYGYTF,TGTGCCAGCAGTTCCCAGGGCTATGGCTACACCTTC
TRBV27,NA,TRBJ2-1,NA,CASSFGRLYNEQFF,TGTGCCAGCAGTTTTGGGCGACTATACAATGAGCAGTTCTTC
TRBV6-5,NA,TRBJ2-7,TRBD2,CASSYPTSGGVREQYF,TGTGCCAGCAGTTACCCTACTAGCGGGGGGGTGCGTGAGCAGTACTTC
TRBV2,NA,TRBJ2-6,NA,CARTGSGANVLTF,TGTGCCAGAACAGGGTCGGGGGCCAACGTCCTGACTTTC
TRBV4-1,NA,TRBJ1-4,TRBD1,CASSRILTGTTNEKLFF,TGCGCCAGCAGCCGAATACTGACAGGGACAACTAATGAAAAACTGTTTTTT
TRBV4-2,NA,TRBJ2-7,NA,CASSFLIGGGGSGSYEQYF,TGTGCCAGCAGCTTCCTAATAGGTGGAGGAGGGTCAGGCTCCTACGAGCAGTACTTC
TRBV27,NA,TRBJ2-1,TRBD1,CASSPWDRANEQFF,TGTGCCAGCAGTCCCTGGGACAGGGCGAATGAGCAGTTCTTC
TRBV7-8,NA,TRBJ2-1,TRBD2,CASSLARAGGPYEQFF,TGTGCCAGCAGCTTAGCAAGGGCGGGAGGGCCCTATGAGCAGTTCTTC
TRBV27,few,TRBJ2-1,TRBD2,CASSPSGGAGDNEQFF,TGTGCCAGCAGTCCCTCCGGGGGAGCGGGGGACAATGAGCAGTTCTTC
TRBV7-8,NA,TRBJ2-3,NA,CASSFGTTPYTDTQYF,TGTGCCAGCAGCTTCGGGACAACCCCCTACACAGATACGCAGTATTTT
TRBV19,NA,TRBJ2-5,TRBD2,CASSRTSGSQETQYF,TGTGCCAGTAGCCGGACTAGCGGATCTCAAGAGACCCAGTACTTC
TRBV2,NA,TRBJ2-7,NA,CARGDLNSYEQYF,TGTGCCAGAGGAGACCTAAACTCCTACGAGCAGTACTTC
TRBV6-6,NA,TRBJ2-3,NA,CASSLNPVGTDTQYF,TGTGCCAGCAGTTTGAACCCGGTCGGCACAGATACGCAGTATTTT
TRBV27,NA,TRBJ1-2,NA,CASSMGGNYGYTF,TGTGCCAGCTCAATGGGGGGAAACTATGGCTACACCTTC
TRBV9,NA,TRBJ2-1,TRBD2,CASSYPYSGGEVSEAQFF,TGTGCCAGCAGCTATCCTTATAGCGGGGGGGAGGTTAGTGAAGCGCAGTTCTTC
TRBV7-3,NA,TRBJ2-2,TRBD1,CASSPTGGGRNTGELFF,TGTGCCAGCAGTCCTACAGGGGGCGGACGGAACACCGGGGAGCTGTTTTTT
TRBV28,NA,TRBJ2-3,NA,CASSSQAAPDTQYF,TGTGCCAGCAGTTCACAGGCGGCCCCGGATACGCAGTATTTT
TRBV9,NA,TRBJ1-2,NA,CASSGRGSNYGYTF,TGTGCCAGCAGCGGGAGGGGCTCGAACTATGGCTACACCTTC
TRBV5-1,NA,TRBJ1-1,NA,CASRGHLNTEAFF,TGCGCCAGCCGAGGGCATCTGAACACTGAAGCTTTCTTT
TRBV5-5,once,TRBJ2-7,TRBD1,CASSPGQVEGEQYF,TGTGCCAGCAGCCCCGGACAGGTCGAGGGGGAGCAGTACTTC
TRBV6-5,NA,TRBJ2-5,NA,CASSYGSSGGETQYF,TGTGCCAGCAGTTACGGATCCAGCGGCGGGGAGACCCAGTACTTC
TRBV2,few,TRBJ2-5,NA,CASSEDSQETQYF,TGTGCCAGCAGTGAGGACAGCCAAGAGACCCAGTACTTC
TRBV25-1,NA,TRBJ2-7,TRBD1,CASSGPGQNYEQYF,TGTGCCAGCAGTGGGCCGGGACAGAACTACGAGCAGTACTTC
TRBV2,few,TRBJ1-1,TRBD1,CASPGQGGRTEAFF,TGTGCCAGCCCAGGACAGGGAGGGAGAACTGAAGCTTTCTTT
TRBV6-5,NA,TRBJ2-7,TRBD1,CASRQPGQGLYEQYF,TGTGCCAGCAGGCAGCCGGGACAGGGGTTGTACGAGCAGTACTTC